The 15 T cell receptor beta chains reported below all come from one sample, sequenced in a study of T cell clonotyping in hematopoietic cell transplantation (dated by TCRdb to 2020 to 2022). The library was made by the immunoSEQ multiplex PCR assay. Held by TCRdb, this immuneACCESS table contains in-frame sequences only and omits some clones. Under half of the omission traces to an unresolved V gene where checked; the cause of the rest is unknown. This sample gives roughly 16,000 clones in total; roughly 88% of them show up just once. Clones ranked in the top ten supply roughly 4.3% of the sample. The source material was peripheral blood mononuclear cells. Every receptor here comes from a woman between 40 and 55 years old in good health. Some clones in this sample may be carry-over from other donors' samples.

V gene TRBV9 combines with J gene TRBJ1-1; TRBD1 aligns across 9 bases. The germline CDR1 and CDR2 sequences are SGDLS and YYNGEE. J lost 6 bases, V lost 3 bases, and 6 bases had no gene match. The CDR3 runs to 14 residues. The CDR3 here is CASSAGDRVAEAFF. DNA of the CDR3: TGTGCCAGCAGCGCAGGGGACAGGGTAGCTGAAGCTTTCTTT.

Here the CDR3 reads CAWQPYTGGGDQPQHF. As DNA, the CDR3 is TGTGCCTGGCAACCCTATACAGGGGGTGGTGATCAGCCCCAGCATTTT. The chain has TRBV30 and TRBJ1-5; 8 positions match TRBD1. The length of the CDR3 is 16 residues. The germline V gene has CDR1 GTSNPN and CDR2 SVGIG (reference sequence). The V segment lost 5 bases and the J segment 5 bases; nucleotides outside the gene matches: 14.

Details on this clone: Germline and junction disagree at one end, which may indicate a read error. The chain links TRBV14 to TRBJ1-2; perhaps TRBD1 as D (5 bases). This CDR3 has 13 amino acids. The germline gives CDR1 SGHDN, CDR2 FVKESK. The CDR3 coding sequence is TGTGCCAGCAGCGAAATCCCAGGGATCGCTGAGCTCTTC. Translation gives CASSEIPGIAELF.

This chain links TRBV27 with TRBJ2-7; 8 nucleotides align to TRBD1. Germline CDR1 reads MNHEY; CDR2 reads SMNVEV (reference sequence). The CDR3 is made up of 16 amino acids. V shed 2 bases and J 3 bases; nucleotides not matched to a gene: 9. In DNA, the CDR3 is TGTGCCAGCAGTTTAGGTTTTGGACAGGGTAACTACGAGCAGTACTTC. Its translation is CASSLGFGQGNYEQYF.

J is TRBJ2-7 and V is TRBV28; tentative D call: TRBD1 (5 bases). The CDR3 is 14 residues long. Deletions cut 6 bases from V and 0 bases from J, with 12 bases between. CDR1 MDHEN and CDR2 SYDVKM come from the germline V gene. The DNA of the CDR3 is TGTGCCAGCAGGTCAGGGAAGAGCTCCTACGAGCAGTACTTC. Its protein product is CASRSGKSSYEQYF. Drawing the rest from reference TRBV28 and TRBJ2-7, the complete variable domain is DVKVTQSSRYLVKRTGEKVFLECVQDMDHENMFWYRQDPGLGLRLIYFSYDVKMKEKGDIPEGYSVSREKKERFSLILESASTNQTSMYLCASRSGKSSYEQYFGPGTRLTVT.

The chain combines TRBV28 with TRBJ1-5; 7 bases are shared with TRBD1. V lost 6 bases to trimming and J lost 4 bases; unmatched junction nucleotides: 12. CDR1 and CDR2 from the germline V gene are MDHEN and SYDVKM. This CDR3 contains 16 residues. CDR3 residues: CASSFTSGTANQPQHF. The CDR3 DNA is TGTGCCAGCAGCTTTACATCCGGGACAGCGAATCAGCCCCAGCATTTT.

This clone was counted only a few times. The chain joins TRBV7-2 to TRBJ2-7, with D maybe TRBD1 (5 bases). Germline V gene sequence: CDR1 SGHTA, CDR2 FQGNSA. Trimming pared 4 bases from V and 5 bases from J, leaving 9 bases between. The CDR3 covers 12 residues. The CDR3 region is CASSSDKDEQYF. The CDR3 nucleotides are TGTGCCAGCAGCTCGGACAAAGACGAGCAGTACTTC.

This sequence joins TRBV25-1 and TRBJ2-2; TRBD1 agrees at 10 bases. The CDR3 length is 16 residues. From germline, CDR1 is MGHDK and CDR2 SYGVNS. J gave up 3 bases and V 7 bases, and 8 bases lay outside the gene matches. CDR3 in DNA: TGTGCCAGCAAGAGGGGAGGGACAGGGGACACCGGGGAGCTGTTTTTT. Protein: CASKRGGTGDTGELFF.

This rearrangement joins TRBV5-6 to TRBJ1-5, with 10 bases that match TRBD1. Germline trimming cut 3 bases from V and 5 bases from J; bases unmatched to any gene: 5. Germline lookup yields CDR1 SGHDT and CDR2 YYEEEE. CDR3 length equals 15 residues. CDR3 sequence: CASSSGQGYDQPQHF. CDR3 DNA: TGTGCCAGCAGCTCGGGACAGGGGTACGATCAGCCCCAGCATTTT.

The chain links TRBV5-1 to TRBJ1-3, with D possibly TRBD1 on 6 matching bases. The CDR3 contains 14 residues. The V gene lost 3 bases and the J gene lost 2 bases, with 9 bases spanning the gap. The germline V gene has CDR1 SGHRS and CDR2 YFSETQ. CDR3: CASSSQGPGNTIYF. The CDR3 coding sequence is TGCGCCAGCAGCTCCCAGGGGCCTGGAAACACCATATATTTT. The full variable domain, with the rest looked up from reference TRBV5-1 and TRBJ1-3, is KAGVTQTPRYLIKTRGQQVTLSCSPISGHRSVSWYQQTPGQGLQFLFEYFSETQRNKGNFPGRFSGRQFSNSRSEMNVSTLELGDSALYLCASSSQGPGNTIYFGEGSWLTVV.

CDR3 protein: CSVDPTHNEQFF. The CDR3 coding sequence is TGCAGCGTTGATCCTACACACAATGAGCAGTTCTTC. The chain employs TRBV29-1 and TRBJ2-1; D remains unclear. CDR1 and CDR2 from the germline V gene are SQVTM and ANQGSEA. Trimming took 3 bases from V and 5 from J, leaving 8 bases between them. The CDR3 loop spans 12 amino acids.

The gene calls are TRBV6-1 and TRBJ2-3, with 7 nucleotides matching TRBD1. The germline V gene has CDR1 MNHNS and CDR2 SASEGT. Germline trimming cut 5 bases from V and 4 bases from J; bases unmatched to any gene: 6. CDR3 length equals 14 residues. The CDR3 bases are TGTGCCAGCAGTCTGCGACAGGGATCAGATACGCAGTATTTT. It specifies CASSLRQGSDTQYF.

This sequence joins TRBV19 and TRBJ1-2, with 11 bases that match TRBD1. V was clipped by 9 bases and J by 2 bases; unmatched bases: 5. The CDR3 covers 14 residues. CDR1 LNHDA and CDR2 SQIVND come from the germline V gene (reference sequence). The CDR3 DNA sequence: TGTGCCAGCCACAGGACAGGGGGCAACTATGGCTACACCTTC. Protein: CASHRTGGNYGYTF.

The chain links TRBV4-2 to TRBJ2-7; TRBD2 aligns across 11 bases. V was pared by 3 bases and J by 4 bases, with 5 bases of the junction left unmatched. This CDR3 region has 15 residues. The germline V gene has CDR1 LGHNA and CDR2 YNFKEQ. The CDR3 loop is CASSHRLAGQYEQYF. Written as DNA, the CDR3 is TGTGCCAGCAGCCACAGACTAGCGGGACAGTACGAGCAGTACTTC.

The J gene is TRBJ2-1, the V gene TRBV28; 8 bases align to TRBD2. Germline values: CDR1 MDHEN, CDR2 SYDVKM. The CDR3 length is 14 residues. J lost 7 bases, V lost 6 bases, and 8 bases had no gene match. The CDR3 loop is CASSPRGGVNEQFF. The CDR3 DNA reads TGTGCCAGCAGCCCTCGGGGGGGCGTTAATGAGCAGTTCTTC. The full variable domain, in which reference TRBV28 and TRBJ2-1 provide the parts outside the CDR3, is DVKVTQSSRYLVKRTGEKVFLECVQDMDHENMFWYRQDPGLGLRLIYFSYDVKMKEKGDIPEGYSVSREKKERFSLILESASTNQTSMYLCASSPRGGVNEQFFGPGTRLTVL.